This T cell receptor (beta chain) is drawn from a study of blood T cell repertoires in COVID-19. For the study at large: Sample material is recorded as cDNA or gDNA derived from T cells, B-cell-depleted T cells, or PBMCs.

This CDR3 has 16 amino acids. Trimming took 3 bases from V and 0 from J, leaving 13 bases between them. Germline V lookup: CDR1 KGHDR, CDR2 SFDVKD. There are a few counts of this clone. Seattle participants joined during active infection and were tracked over time. Under the authors' procedure: Reference gene primer amplification gave nucleated cell count estimates. Clones were sequenced by immunoSEQ multiplex PCR, and TCRdb holds only the in-frame ones, with some missing. Clone size and V and J calls were adopted from that table, with D and trimming inferred from the DNA. The table has just under 350,000 clones, about nine tenths seen once.

The chain couples TRBV24-1 to TRBJ1-2; unclear D gene. Sequencing input: peripheral blood. The TCR was taken from a woman between 70 and 85 years old with COVID-19, enrolled during active disease. CDR3 loop: CATSDPGRGANYGYTF. In DNA form, the CDR3 reads TGTGCCACCAGTGATCCGGGTCGGGGAGCTAACTATGGCTACACCTTC.